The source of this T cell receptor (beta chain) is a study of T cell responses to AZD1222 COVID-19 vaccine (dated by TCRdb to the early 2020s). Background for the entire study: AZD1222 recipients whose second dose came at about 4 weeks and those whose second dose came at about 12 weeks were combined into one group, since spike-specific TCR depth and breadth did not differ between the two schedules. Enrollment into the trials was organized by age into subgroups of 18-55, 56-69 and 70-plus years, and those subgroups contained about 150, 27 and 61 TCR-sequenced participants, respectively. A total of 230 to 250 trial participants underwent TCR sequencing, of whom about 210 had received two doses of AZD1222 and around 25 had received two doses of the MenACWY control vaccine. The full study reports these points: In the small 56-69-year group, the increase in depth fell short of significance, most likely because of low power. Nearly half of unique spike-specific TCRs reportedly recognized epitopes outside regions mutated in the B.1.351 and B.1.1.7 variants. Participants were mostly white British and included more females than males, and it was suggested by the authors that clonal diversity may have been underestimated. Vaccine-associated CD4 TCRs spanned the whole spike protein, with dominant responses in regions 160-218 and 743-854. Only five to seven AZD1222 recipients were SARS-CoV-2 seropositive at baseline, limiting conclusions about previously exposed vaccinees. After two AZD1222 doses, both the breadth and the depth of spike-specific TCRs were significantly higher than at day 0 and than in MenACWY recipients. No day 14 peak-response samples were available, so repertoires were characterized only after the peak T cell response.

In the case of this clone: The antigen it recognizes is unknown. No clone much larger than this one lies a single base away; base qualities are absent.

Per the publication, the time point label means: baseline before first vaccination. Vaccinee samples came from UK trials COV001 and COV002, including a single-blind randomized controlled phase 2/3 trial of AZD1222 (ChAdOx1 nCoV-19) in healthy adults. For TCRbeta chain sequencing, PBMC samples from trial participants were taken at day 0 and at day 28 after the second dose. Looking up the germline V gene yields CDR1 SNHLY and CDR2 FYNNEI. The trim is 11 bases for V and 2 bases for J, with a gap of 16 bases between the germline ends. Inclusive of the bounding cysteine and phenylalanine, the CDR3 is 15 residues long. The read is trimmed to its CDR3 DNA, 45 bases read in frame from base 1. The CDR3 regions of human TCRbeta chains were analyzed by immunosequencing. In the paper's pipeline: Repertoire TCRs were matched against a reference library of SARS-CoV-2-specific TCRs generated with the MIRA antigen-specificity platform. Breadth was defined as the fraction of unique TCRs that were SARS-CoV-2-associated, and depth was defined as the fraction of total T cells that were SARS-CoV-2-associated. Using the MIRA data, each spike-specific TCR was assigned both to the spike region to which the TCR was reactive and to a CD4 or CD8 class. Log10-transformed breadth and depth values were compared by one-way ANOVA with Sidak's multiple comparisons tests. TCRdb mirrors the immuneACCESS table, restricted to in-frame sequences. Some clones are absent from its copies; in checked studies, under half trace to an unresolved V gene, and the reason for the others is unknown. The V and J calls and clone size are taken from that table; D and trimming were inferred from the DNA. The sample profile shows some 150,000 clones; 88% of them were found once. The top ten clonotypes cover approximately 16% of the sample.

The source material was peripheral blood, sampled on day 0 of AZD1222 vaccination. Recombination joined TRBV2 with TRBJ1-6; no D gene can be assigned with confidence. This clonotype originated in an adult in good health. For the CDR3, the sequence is CAANSPGAYNSPLHF. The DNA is TGTGCCGCCAATTCCCCCGGGGCCTATAATTCACCCCTCCACTTT.